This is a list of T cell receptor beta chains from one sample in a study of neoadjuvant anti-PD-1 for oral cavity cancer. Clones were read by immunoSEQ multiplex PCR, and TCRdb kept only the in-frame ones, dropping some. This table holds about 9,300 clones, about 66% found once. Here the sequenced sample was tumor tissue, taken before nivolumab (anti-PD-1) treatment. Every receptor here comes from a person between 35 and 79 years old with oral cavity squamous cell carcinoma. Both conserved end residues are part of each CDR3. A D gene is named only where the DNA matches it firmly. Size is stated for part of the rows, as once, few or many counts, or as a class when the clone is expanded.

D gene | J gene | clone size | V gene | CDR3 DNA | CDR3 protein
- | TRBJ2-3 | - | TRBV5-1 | TGCGCCAGCCAAAGAGCCGGGGAAGTAGGCACAGATACGCAGTATTTT | CASQRAGEVGTDTQYF
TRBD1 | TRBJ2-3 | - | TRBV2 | TGTGCAATGACAGGGGCGAACACAGATACGCAGTATTTT | CAMTGANTDTQYF
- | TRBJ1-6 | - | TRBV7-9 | TGTGCCAGCAGCTTAGGGCAGGGAGTAAATTCACCCCTCCACTTT | CASSLGQGVNSPLHF
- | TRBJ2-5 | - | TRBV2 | TGTGCCAGCAGGGTCCTTTCGGGGGCCTCCGGGGAGACCCAGTACTTC | CASRVLSGASGETQYF
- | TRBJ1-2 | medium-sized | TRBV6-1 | TGTGCCAGCAGTGATATGACGGCGTCCACCTTC | CASSDMTASTF
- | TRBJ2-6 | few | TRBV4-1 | TGCGCCAGCAGCCTGGGACCGGAGGTTGGGGCCAACGTCCTGACTTTC | CASSLGPEVGANVLTF
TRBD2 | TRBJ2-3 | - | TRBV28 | TGTGCCAGCAGTCCATACCCCCCTGGAGCGGGAGTAGTTACGCAGTATTTT | CASSPYPPGAGVVTQYF
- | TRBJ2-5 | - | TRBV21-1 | TGTGCCAGCAGTCCTAGAAGGCTTCAGGAGACCCAGTACTTC | CASSPRRLQETQYF
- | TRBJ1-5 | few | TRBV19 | TGTGCCAGTAGTGCCTGGACAGGCAATCAGCCCCAGCATTTT | CASSAWTGNQPQHF
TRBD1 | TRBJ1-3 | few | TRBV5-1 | TGCGCCAGCAGTCGGACAGGGGAGCACTCTGGAAACACCATATATTTT | CASSRTGEHSGNTIYF